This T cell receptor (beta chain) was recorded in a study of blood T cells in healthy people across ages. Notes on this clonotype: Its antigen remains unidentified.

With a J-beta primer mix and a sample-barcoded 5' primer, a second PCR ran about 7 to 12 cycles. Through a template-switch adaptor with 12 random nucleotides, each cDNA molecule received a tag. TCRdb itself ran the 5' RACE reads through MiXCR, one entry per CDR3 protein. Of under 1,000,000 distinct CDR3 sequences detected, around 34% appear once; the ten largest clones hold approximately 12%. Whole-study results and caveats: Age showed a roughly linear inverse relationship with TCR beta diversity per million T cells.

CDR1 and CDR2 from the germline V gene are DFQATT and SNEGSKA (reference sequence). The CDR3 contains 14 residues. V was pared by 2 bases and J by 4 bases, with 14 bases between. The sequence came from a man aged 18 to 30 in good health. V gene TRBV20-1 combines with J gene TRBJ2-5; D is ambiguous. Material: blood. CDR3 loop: CSARKTQIGETQYF. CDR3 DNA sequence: TGCAGTGCTAGAAAGACCCAAATCGGAGAGACCCAGTACTTC.